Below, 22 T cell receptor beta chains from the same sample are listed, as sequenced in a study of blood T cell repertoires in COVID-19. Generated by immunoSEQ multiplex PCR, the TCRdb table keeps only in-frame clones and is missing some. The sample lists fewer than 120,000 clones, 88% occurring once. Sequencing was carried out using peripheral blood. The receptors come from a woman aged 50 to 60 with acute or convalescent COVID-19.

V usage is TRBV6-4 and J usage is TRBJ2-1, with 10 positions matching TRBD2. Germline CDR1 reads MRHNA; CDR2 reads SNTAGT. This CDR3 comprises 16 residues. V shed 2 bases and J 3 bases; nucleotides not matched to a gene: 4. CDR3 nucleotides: TGTGCCAGCAGTGACAGGGCTAGCGGGAGCTACAATGAGCAGTTCTTC. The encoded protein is CASSDRASGSYNEQFF.

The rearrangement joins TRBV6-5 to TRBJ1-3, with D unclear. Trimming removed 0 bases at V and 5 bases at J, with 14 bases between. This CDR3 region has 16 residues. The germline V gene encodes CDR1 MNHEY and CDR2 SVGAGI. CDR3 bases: TGTGCCAGCAGTTACTCAGGCCCGGGAGCGAGAAACACCATATATTTT. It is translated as CASSYSGPGARNTIYF.

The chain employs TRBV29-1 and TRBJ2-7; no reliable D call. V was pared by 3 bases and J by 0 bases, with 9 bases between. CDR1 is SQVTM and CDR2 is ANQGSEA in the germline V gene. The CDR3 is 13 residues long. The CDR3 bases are TGCAGCGTTGAGGCGGAGAGCTCCTACGAGCAGTACTTC. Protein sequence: CSVEAESSYEQYF.

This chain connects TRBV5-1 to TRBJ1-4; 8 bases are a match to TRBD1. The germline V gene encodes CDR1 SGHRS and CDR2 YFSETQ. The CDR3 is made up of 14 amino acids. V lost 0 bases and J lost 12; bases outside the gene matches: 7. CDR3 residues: CASSLGTGREELFF. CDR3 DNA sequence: TGCGCCAGCAGCTTGGGGACAGGGAGGGAAGAACTGTTTTTT. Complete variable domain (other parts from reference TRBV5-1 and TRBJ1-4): KAGVTQTPRYLIKTRGQQVTLSCSPISGHRSVSWYQQTPGQGLQFLFEYFSETQRNKGNFPGRFSGRQFSNSRSEMNVSTLELGDSALYLCASSLGTGREELFFGSGTQLSVL.

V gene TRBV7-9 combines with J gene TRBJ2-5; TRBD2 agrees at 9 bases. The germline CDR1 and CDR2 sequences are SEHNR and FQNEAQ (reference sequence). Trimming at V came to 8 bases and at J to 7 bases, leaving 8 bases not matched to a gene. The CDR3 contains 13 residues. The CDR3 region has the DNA TGTGCCAGCCTTGTAGCGGGAGAGGGGACCCAGTACTTC. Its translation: CASLVAGEGTQYF.

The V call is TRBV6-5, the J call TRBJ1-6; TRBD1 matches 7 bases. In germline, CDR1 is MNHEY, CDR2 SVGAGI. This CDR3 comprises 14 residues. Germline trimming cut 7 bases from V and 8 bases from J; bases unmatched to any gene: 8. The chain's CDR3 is CASTEDRADSPLHF. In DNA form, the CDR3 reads TGTGCCAGCACCGAAGACAGGGCGGATTCACCCCTCCACTTT.

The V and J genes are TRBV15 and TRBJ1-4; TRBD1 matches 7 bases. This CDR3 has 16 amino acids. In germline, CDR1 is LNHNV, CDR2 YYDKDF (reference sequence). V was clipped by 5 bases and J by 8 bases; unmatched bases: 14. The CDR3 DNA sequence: TGTGCCACCAGCCAGGGGGGAGAGGGGGCAGGGGAAAAACTGTTTTTT. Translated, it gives CATSQGGEGAGEKLFF.

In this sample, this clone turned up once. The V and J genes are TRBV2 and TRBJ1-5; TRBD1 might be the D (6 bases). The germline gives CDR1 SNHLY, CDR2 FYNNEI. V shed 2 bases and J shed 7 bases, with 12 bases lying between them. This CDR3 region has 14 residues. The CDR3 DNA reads TGTGCCAGCAGTGAAATGGGGGCCCGACAGCCCCAGCATTTT. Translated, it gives CASSEMGARQPQHF. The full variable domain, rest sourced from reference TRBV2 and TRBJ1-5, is EPEVTQTPSHQVTQMGQEVILRCVPISNHLYFYWYRQILGQKVEFLVSFYNNEISEKSEIFDDQFSVERPDGSNFTLKIRSTKLEDSAMYFCASSEMGARQPQHFGDGTRLSIL.

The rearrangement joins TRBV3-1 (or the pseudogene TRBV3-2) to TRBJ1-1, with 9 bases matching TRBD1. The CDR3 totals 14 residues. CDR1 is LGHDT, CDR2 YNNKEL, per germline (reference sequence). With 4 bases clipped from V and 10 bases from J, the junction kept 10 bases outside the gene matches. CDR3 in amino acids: CASSRSTGGEGAFF. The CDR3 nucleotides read TGTGCCAGCAGCCGGTCCACAGGGGGCGAGGGAGCTTTCTTT.

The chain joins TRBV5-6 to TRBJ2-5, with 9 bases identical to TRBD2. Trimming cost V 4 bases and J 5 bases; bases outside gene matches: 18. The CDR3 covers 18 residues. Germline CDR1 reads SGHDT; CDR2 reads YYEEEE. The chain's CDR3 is CASSIQGKIAGVSETQYF. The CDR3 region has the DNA TGTGCCAGCAGCATACAGGGGAAAATAGCGGGAGTTTCGGAGACCCAGTACTTC. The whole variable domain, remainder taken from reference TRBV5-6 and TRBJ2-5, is DAGVTQSPTHLIKTRGQQVTLRCSPKSGHDTVSWYQQALGQGPQFIFQYYEEEERQRGNFPDRFSGHQFPNYSSELNVNALLLGDSALYLCASSIQGKIAGVSETQYFGPGTRLLVL.

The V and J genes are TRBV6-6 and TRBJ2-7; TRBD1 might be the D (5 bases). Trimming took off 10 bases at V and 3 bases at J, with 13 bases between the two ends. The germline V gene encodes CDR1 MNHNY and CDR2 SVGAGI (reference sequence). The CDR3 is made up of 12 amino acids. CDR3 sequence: CATMDTGYEQYF. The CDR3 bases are TGTGCCACCATGGACACTGGCTACGAGCAGTACTTC.

The chain's CDR3 is CASSEDRGRYTGELFF. The CDR3 DNA follows: TGTGCCAGCAGCGAGGACAGGGGGCGGTACACCGGGGAGCTGTTTTTT. The chain has TRBV9 and TRBJ2-2, with TRBD1 identical over 11 bases. The ends lost 3 bases at V and 3 bases at J; junction bases unmatched: 4. CDR3 length: 16 residues. Germline V gives CDR1 SGDLS, CDR2 YYNGEE.

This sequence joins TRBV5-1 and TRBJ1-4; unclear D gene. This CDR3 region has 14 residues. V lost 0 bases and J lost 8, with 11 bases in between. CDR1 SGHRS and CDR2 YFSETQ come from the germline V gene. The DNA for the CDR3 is TGCGCCAGCAGCTTGGATCAGGTGTCAGAAAAACTGTTTTTT. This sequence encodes CASSLDQVSEKLFF.

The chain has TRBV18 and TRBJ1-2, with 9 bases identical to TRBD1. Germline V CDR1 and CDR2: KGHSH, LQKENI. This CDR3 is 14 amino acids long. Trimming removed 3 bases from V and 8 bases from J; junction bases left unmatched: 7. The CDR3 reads CASSPPQGARGYTF. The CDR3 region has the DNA TGTGCCAGCTCACCCCCACAGGGGGCGAGGGGCTACACCTTC.

The CDR3, as DNA: TGTGCCAGCAGTTTACATGGTAGCGGGTGGAGCTTTACCTACAATGAGCAGTTCTTC. Residues: CASSLHGSGWSFTYNEQFF. The rearrangement joins TRBV27 to TRBJ2-1; TRBD2 agrees at 7 bases. This CDR3 is built from 19 residues. Germline loops: CDR1 MNHEY, CDR2 SMNVEV (reference sequence). J lost 2 bases, V lost 2 bases, and 15 bases had no gene match.

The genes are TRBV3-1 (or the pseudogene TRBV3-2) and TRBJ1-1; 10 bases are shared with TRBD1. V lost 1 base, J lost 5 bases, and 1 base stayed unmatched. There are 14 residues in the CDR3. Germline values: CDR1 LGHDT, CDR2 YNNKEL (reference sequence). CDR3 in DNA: TGTGCCAGCAGCCAAGGGACAGGGGGGACTGAAGCTTTCTTT. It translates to CASSQGTGGTEAFF.

The CDR3 region has the DNA TGTGCCAGCAGCCAGGCGCTAGCGGGAGCCGGCGGGGAGCTGTTTTTT. It specifies CASSQALAGAGGELFF. V gene TRBV7-2 combines with J gene TRBJ2-2; TRBD2 matches at 10 bases. The length of the CDR3 is 16 residues. CDR1 and CDR2 from the germline V gene are SGHTA and FQGNSA. The V gene end was trimmed by 5 bases and the J gene end by 7 bases; junction bases not matched to a gene: 10.

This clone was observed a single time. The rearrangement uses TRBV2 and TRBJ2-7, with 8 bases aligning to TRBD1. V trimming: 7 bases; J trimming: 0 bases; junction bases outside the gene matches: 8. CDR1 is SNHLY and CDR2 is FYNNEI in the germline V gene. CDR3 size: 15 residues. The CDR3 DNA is TGTGCCAGCAACCCGGGACAGGCTAGCTCCTACGAGCAGTACTTC. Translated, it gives CASNPGQASSYEQYF. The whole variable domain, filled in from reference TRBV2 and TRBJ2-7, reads EPEVTQTPSHQVTQMGQEVILRCVPISNHLYFYWYRQILGQKVEFLVSFYNNEISEKSEIFDDQFSVERPDGSNFTLKIRSTKLEDSAMYFCASNPGQASSYEQYFGPGTRLTVT.

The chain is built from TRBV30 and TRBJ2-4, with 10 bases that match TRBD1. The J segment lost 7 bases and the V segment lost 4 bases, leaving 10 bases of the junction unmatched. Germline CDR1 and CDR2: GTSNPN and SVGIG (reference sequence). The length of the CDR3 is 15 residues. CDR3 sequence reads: CAWNLRQGALNIQYF. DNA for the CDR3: TGTGCCTGGAATCTGAGACAGGGGGCATTGAACATTCAGTACTTC. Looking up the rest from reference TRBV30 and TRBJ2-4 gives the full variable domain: SQTIHQWPATLVQPVGSPLSLECTVEGTSNPNLYWYRQAAGRGLQLLFYSVGIGQISSEVPQNLSASRPQDRQFILSSKKLLLSDSGFYLCAWNLRQGALNIQYFGAGTRLSVL.

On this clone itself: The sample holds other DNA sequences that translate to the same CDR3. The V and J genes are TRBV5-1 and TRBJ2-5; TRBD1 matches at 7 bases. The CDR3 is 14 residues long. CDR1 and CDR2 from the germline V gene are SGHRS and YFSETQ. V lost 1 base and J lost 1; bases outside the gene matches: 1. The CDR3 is CASSLTGAQETQYF. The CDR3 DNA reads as TGCGCCAGCAGCTTGACAGGGGCCCAAGAGACCCAGTACTTC.

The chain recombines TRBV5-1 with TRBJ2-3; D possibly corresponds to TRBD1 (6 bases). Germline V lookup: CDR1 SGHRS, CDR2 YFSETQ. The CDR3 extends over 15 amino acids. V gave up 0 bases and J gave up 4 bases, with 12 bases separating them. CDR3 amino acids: CASSLGLPGADTQYF. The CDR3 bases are TGCGCCAGCAGCTTGGGACTCCCAGGGGCAGATACGCAGTATTTT.

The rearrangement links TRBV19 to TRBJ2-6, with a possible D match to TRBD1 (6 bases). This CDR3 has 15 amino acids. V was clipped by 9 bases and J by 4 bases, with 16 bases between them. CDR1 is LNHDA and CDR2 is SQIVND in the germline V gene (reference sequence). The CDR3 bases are TGTGCCAGAAGTGGGGGCGAGGCCGGGGCCAACGTCCTGACTTTC. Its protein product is CARSGGEAGANVLTF. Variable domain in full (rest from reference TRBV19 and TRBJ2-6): DGGITQSPKYLFRKEGQNVTLSCEQNLNHDAMYWYRQDPGQGLRLIYYSQIVNDFQKGDIAEGYSVSREKKESFPLTVTSAQKNPTAFYLCARSGGEAGANVLTFGAGSRLTVL.